A selection of T cell receptor beta chains follows, all from one sample in a study of a mutant IDH1 vaccine in newly diagnosed glioma. Their specific antigens are unknown. Assay used: immunoSEQ multiplex PCR; TCRdb lists only in-frame clones, some missing. This table has some 54,000 clones, 80% to 90% appearing once. The source material was PBMCs, sampled from a glioma patient whose treatment included an IDH1 peptide vaccine. These receptors originate from a woman younger than 35 with glioma. Both conserved end residues are part of each CDR3. Fields, in order: J gene, V gene, CDR3 protein.

j_call: TRBJ2-1; v_call: TRBV9; cdr3_aa: CASSVGNNEQFF
j_call: TRBJ2-7; v_call: TRBV6-5; cdr3_aa: CASSYGWTEPRKQYF
j_call: TRBJ2-7; v_call: TRBV10-3; cdr3_aa: CAINEGTSGSTYEQYF
j_call: TRBJ1-2; v_call: TRBV5-1; cdr3_aa: CASSLDGAPDYGYTF
j_call: TRBJ1-2; v_call: TRBV9; cdr3_aa: CASSVGAGRAYGYTF
j_call: TRBJ1-6; v_call: TRBV18; cdr3_aa: CASSPLPEGSYNSPLHF
j_call: TRBJ2-1; v_call: TRBV7-9; cdr3_aa: CATESTDYNEQFF
j_call: TRBJ1-1; v_call: TRBV10-3; cdr3_aa: CAIRNSGQLNTEAFF
j_call: TRBJ2-7; v_call: TRBV27; cdr3_aa: CASSLSATYEQYF
j_call: TRBJ2-7; v_call: TRBV5-1; cdr3_aa: CASSSGQDFSYEQYF